This T cell receptor beta chain is from a study of T cell responses to AZD1222 COVID-19 vaccine (dated by TCRdb to the early 2020s). Regarding the study in general: A total of 230 to 250 trial participants underwent TCR sequencing, of whom roughly 210 had received two doses of AZD1222 and roughly 26 had received two doses of the MenACWY control vaccine. Trial participants were enrolled into age subgroups of 18-55, 56-69 and 70-plus years, which contained around 150, 28 and 57 TCR-sequenced participants, respectively. What the study reported, not specific to this receptor: Nearly half of unique spike-specific TCRs reportedly recognized epitopes outside regions mutated in the B.1.351 and B.1.1.7 variants. In the small 56-69-year group, the increase in depth fell short of significance, most likely because of low power. Vaccine-associated CD4 TCRs spanned the whole spike protein, with dominant responses in regions 160-218 and 743-854. Only five to seven AZD1222 recipients were SARS-CoV-2 seropositive at baseline, limiting conclusions about previously exposed vaccinees. Most participants were white British and females outnumbered males, and the authors suggested that clonal diversity may have been underestimated. A significant rise in spike-specific TCR breadth and depth was observed after two AZD1222 doses relative to day 0 and relative to MenACWY recipients. Because no day 14 peak-response samples were available, repertoires were characterized only after the peak T cell response.

The time point label here, explained by the study, means: about 28 days (+/-7) after the second vaccine dose. AZD1222 recipients whose second dose came at about 4 weeks and those whose second dose came at about 12 weeks were combined into one group, since spike-specific TCR depth and breadth did not differ between the two schedules. The vaccinee samples were drawn from two UK trials, COV001 and COV002, one of which was a single-blind randomized controlled phase 2/3 trial testing AZD1222 (ChAdOx1 nCoV-19) in healthy adults. For TCRbeta chain sequencing, PBMC samples were collected from trial participants at day 0 and at day 28 after the second dose. Including cysteine and phenylalanine, the CDR3 has 17 amino acids. Just CDR3 DNA is preserved here, 51 bases in frame from base 1. The germline V gene encodes CDR1 SGDLS and CDR2 YYNGEE. V is pruned by 0 bases and J by 9 bases, leaving 13 bases of the junction without a gene match.

Remarks on this clone: What antigen it recognizes has not been identified. Per-base qualities were not stored, and no clone one base away is much larger.

The CDR3 regions of human TCRbeta chains were subjected to immunosequencing. The original pipeline was this. TCRs in the repertoires were matched against a reference library of SARS-CoV-2-specific TCRs that had been generated with the MIRA antigen-specificity platform. Breadth was defined as the fraction of unique TCRs that were SARS-CoV-2-associated. Depth was defined as the fraction of total T cells that were SARS-CoV-2-associated. Using the MIRA data, every spike-specific TCR was mapped to the spike region that the TCR reacted to and assigned to either a CD4 or a CD8 class. Log10-transformed breadth and depth values were compared by one-way ANOVA with Sidak's multiple comparisons tests. This immuneACCESS table, as held by TCRdb, lists in-frame sequences with V and J called but not all clones. Of the missing ones, under half trace to an unresolved V gene in checked studies; the others have no known cause. The V and J calls and clone size were taken over from that table, and D and trimming were inferred from the DNA. The sample table records tens of thousands of clones; approximately 86% of these occur just once. The ten biggest clones cover approximately 5.6% of the sample.

This receptor was obtained from an adult who received the AZD1222 COVID-19 vaccine. Recombination linked TRBV9 to TRBJ2-1; the junction holds 9 bases that match TRBD2. The sequenced sample was peripheral blood, obtained 28 days after the second AZD1222 dose. The CDR3 loop reads CASSVEVLAGGPGEQFF. DNA sequence: TGTGCCAGCAGCGTAGAGGTCCTGGCGGGGGGGCCCGGTGAGCAGTTCTTC.